The 30 T cell receptor beta chains below were found in one sample sequenced in a study of T cells after yellow fever vaccination (dated 2019 in TCRdb). Read against the paper, the sample's treatment or condition label means: live attenuated yellow fever vaccine strain. Libraries were built with 5' RACE. Sequencing relied on an Illumina HiSeq 2500. Clones were called with MiXCR by TCRdb after fastp trimmed the public reads at Q25, and only in-frame beta chains were retained. All rows with the same CDR3 protein become a single entry with the most common DNA and genes. The sample contains fewer than 150,000 distinct CDR3 sequences, about 7% of them found a single time. The ten largest clones take up approximately 2.7% of the sample. This sample comprised CD4+ T cells sorted from PBMCs, obtained approximately 47 days after the first yellow fever vaccination. The receptors here all came from a man younger than 35 who received the YFV17D yellow fever vaccine.

Concerning this clonotype itself: This could be a read error, since a much larger clone is one nucleotide away. The rearrangement joins TRBV19 to TRBJ1-2, with TRBD1 matching 8 bases. J was trimmed by 7 bases and V by 9 bases; bases with no gene match: 4. In germline, CDR1 is LNHDA, CDR2 SQIVND (reference sequence). This CDR3 has 11 amino acids. CDR3 nucleotide sequence: TGTGCCAGCGCGACAGGGGCTGGCTACACCTTC. This encodes CASATGAGYTF.

This clonotype was seen at least ten times. The chain links TRBV7-9 to TRBJ1-1, with D possibly being TRBD1 (5 bases). Trimming took off 0 bases at V and 7 bases at J, with 9 bases between the two ends. The V gene's germline CDR1 is SEHNR and CDR2 FQNEAQ (reference sequence). This CDR3 is 13 amino acids long. This chain's CDR3 is CASSLAGEGEAFF. The CDR3 DNA reads TGTGCCAGCAGCTTAGCAGGGGAAGGTGAAGCTTTCTTT.

This clonotype was found many times. The rearrangement joins TRBV27 to TRBJ1-1, with D perhaps matching TRBD1 (5 bases). The V end lost 6 bases, the J end lost 3 bases, and 8 bases lay between the germline ends. This CDR3 contains 12 residues. Germline V gene data show CDR1 as MNHEY and CDR2 as SMNVEV (reference sequence). The DNA of the CDR3 is TGTGCCAGCAGGGGGCGGTACACTGAAGCTTTCTTT. Translated, it gives CASRGRYTEAFF.

This clonotype occurred many times. The chain combines TRBV7-2 with TRBJ2-5; TRBD1 matches at 9 bases. Per germline, CDR1 SGHTA and CDR2 FQGNSA. The CDR3 has 16 residues. Losses at the gene ends were 5 bases for V and 7 bases for J; bases not matched to a gene: 14. The CDR3 loop reads CASSLSSDRGLGTQYF. The CDR3 bases are TGTGCCAGCAGCCTAAGCTCGGACAGGGGTTTGGGGACCCAGTACTTC.

This clonotype was observed a single time. Since a much larger clone is just one base distant, this may be a read error. The rearrangement uses TRBV18 and TRBJ2-5, with 7 bases aligning to TRBD1. Germline V gene data show CDR1 as KGHSH and CDR2 as LQKENI. This CDR3 contains 13 residues. DNA of the CDR3: TGTGCCAGCTCACCACAGGGGACAGAGACCAAGTACTTC. This codes for CASSPQGTETKYF. Together with reference TRBV18 and TRBJ2-5, the CDR3 gives the full variable domain: NAGVMQNPRHLVRRRGQEARLRCSPMKGHSHVYWYRQLPEEGLKFMVYLQKENIIDESGMPKERFSAEFPKEGPSILRIQQVVRGDSAAYFCASSPQGTETKYFGPGTRLLVL.

This clonotype was recorded many times. The genes are TRBV27 and TRBJ2-1, with D possibly matching TRBD2 (5 bases). V lost 7 bases, J lost 7 bases, and 11 bases lay in between. Germline V gene data show CDR1 as MNHEY and CDR2 as SMNVEV (reference sequence). CDR3 length: 12 residues. The CDR3 bases are TGTGCCAGCATCTCCGGACTGAATGAGCAGTTCTTC. Its protein is CASISGLNEQFF.

On this clonotype: Being one base from a much bigger clone, this may be a read error. The chain combines TRBV6-2 or TRBV6-3 with TRBJ2-2; D is undetermined. Germline lookup yields CDR1 MNHEY and CDR2 SVGEGT. The CDR3 extends over 14 amino acids. The V end lost 0 bases, the J end lost 6 bases, and 8 bases lay between the germline ends. The chain's CDR3 is CASSYSVEPGELFF. In DNA, the CDR3 is TGTGCCAGCAGTTACTCTGTCGAGCCCGGGGAGCTGTTTTTT.

This clonotype was detected a few times. The gene calls are TRBV12-3 or TRBV12-4 and TRBJ2-3; D unresolved. The CDR3 consists of 14 residues. Trimming pared 2 bases from V and 4 bases from J, leaving 10 bases between. The CDR3 protein is CASSLRITADTQYF. The CDR3 DNA reads as TGTGCCAGCAGTTTAAGGATTACTGCAGATACGCAGTATTTT.

This clonotype occurred a few times. This chain joins TRBV4-2 and TRBJ2-3, with a possible D match to TRBD2 (6 bases). V lost 0 bases, J lost 0 bases, and 10 bases lay in between. Germline CDR1 LGHNA, CDR2 YNFKEQ. This CDR3 comprises 16 residues. This chain's CDR3 is CASSQDLRGSTDTQYF. Here the CDR3 DNA reads TGTGCCAGCAGCCAAGACCTGCGGGGTAGCACAGATACGCAGTATTTT.

This clonotype was seen repeatedly, ten times or more. The V and J genes are TRBV7-2 and TRBJ2-3; D is perhaps TRBD2 (5 bases). Between the trimmed V and J ends, which lost 3 bases and 2 bases, there was a span of 12 bases. Germline values: CDR1 SGHTA, CDR2 FQGNSA. CDR3 length: 15 amino acids. The CDR3 region has the DNA TGTGCCAGCAGCTTCGACTACAGATTCACAGATACGCAGTATTTT. This gives the protein CASSFDYRFTDTQYF.

This clonotype was detected ten times or more. The V and J genes are TRBV21-1 and TRBJ2-7; no check of the table's D call, TRBD1, against the DNA was made. TRBV21-1 is labeled a pseudogene. This CDR3 is built from 13 residues. The CDR3, as DNA: TGTGCCAGCAGCAACGGGCGTTCCTACGAGCAGTACTTC. Translation gives CASSNGRSYEQYF.

At least ten counts were recorded for this clonotype. The chain is built from TRBV12-3 or TRBV12-4 and TRBJ2-5; D gene ambiguous. V was trimmed by 5 bases and J by 3 bases, leaving 7 bases between them. The CDR3 has 12 residues. CDR3 bases: TGTGCCAGCAGTCGAGACGAAGAGACCCAGTACTTC. Amino acid sequence: CASSRDEETQYF.

This clonotype was counted between two and nine times. The rearrangement joins TRBV5-1 to TRBJ1-3; D call uncertain. CDR3 length equals 14 residues. Trimming took 3 bases from V and 4 from J, leaving 11 bases between them. Germline V CDR1 and CDR2: SGHRS, YFSETQ. The CDR3 sequence: CASSSDTLGNTIYF. The CDR3 DNA is TGCGCCAGCAGCTCTGACACGCTCGGAAACACCATATATTTT.

Of note for this clonotype: A clone one base away is much larger, so this may be a read error. This chain uses TRBV4-1 with TRBJ1-5; D is possibly TRBD1 (5 bases). The CDR3 is 17 amino acids. Per germline, CDR1 MGHRA and CDR2 YSYEKL. CDR3 region: CASSQDLLRTGNQTQHF. As DNA, the CDR3 is TGCGCCAGCAGCCAAGATCTTCTCCGAACAGGCAATCAGACCCAGCATTTT.

There are many counts of this clonotype. The CDR3 region is CASRTGVSDTQYF. The CDR3 DNA is TGTGCCAGCAGGACAGGGGTCTCAGATACGCAGTATTTT. The rearrangement uses TRBV7-2 and TRBJ2-3; 8 bases are shared with TRBD1. There are 13 residues in the CDR3. After removal of 6 bases from V and 4 bases from J, the junction contained 3 bases not matched to a gene. Germline CDR1 reads SGHTA; CDR2 reads FQGNSA.

The sample holds a few counts of this clonotype. The CDR3 DNA follows: TGTGCCATCAGTGACCCCCCTCAGCGGGGGGACTACGAGCAGTACTTC. It translates to CAISDPPQRGDYEQYF. This chain joins TRBV10-3 and TRBJ2-7, with 9 bases that match TRBD2. The V and J ends lost 3 bases and 3 bases, in that order; junction bases with no gene match: 9. The CDR3 extends over 16 amino acids. CDR1 is ENHRY, CDR2 SYGVKD, per germline.

This clonotype was seen ten or more times. The chain couples TRBV20-1 to TRBJ2-7, with D maybe TRBD1 (6 bases). From germline, CDR1 is DFQATT and CDR2 SNEGSKA (reference sequence). V was cut by 5 bases and J by 2 bases, with 16 bases left in between. This CDR3 is 14 amino acids long. CDR3 sequence (DNA): TGCAGTGCTGTTCCCCCAGGGGCGGCCTACGAGCAGTACTTC. It codes for CSAVPPGAAYEQYF.

V gene TRBV7-3 combines with J gene TRBJ1-2, with 7 bases fitting TRBD1. The CDR3 loop spans 15 amino acids. V lost 5 bases, J lost 0 bases, and 6 bases stayed unmatched. Looked up from germline, CDR1 is SGHTA and CDR2 is FQGTGA. The DNA of the CDR3 is TGTGCCAGCAGCCCTGGGGGACAGACTAACTATGGCTACACCTTC. Protein sequence: CASSPGGQTNYGYTF.

This clonotype was counted ten times or more. The gene calls are TRBV18 and TRBJ1-4; tentatively, D is TRBD1 (6 bases). The CDR3 covers 15 residues. V lost 2 bases, J lost 7 bases, and 14 bases lay in between. Germline CDR1 and CDR2: KGHSH and LQKENI. The CDR3 is CASSPSRGTGEKLFF. For the CDR3, the DNA is TGTGCCAGCTCACCAAGCAGGGGAACGGGTGAAAAACTGTTTTTT.

The table lists this clonotype with many counts. This chain connects TRBV5-6 to TRBJ2-1; 7 nucleotides agree with TRBD1. Germline V gene data show CDR1 as SGHDT and CDR2 as YYEEEE. The V segment lost 0 bases and the J segment 9 bases; nucleotides outside the gene matches: 9. The CDR3 is made up of 15 amino acids. The CDR3 coding sequence is TGTGCCAGCAGCTTGGACAGGGGCTTTATAGGTGAGCAGTTCTTC. As protein: CASSLDRGFIGEQFF.

V and J are TRBV12-5 and TRBJ2-2, with 10 nucleotides matching TRBD2. V was pared by 6 bases and J by 5 bases, with 6 bases of the junction left unmatched. The CDR3 has 15 amino acids. The germline V gene has CDR1 LGHNT and CDR2 FRNRAP. The CDR3 protein is CASGQRGGKTGELFF. For the CDR3, the DNA is TGTGCTAGTGGCCAGCGGGGGGGAAAGACCGGGGAGCTGTTTTTT.

This clonotype was observed a handful of times. The chain employs TRBV18 and TRBJ1-6, with no clear D. Trimming removed 1 base at V and 7 bases at J, with 14 bases between. Germline CDR1 and CDR2: KGHSH and LQKENI. The CDR3 totals 16 residues. DNA of the CDR3: TGTGCCAGCTCACCACTATCGGGCGCTGGAAATTCACCCCTCCACTTT. This encodes CASSPLSGAGNSPLHF.

This clonotype occurred many times. V usage is TRBV12-3 or TRBV12-4 and J usage is TRBJ2-5; no definite D call. V lost 1 base to trimming and J lost 5 bases, with 11 bases between them. CDR3 length: 14 amino acids. DNA for the CDR3: TGTGCCAGCAGTTTAGACACGGTTATGGAGACCCAGTACTTC. Translated: CASSLDTVMETQYF.

This clonotype was counted many times. The gene calls are TRBV12-2 and TRBJ2-3. TRBV12-2 is labeled a pseudogene. This CDR3 region has 15 residues. The CDR3 protein is CASRRRMWSTDTQYF. The CDR3 coding sequence is TGTGCAAGTCGCCGGCGTATGTGGAGCACAGATACGCAGTATTTT.

This clonotype was detected many times. The chain has TRBV7-9 and TRBJ2-7, with 11 bases identical to TRBD2. The CDR3 is 17 amino acids. V lost 4 bases, J lost 5 bases, and 13 bases stayed unmatched. The germline CDR1 and CDR2 sequences are SEHNR and FQNEAQ (reference sequence). CDR3 coding DNA: TGTGCCAGCAGCTCCACGGGTATAGCGGGGGGGCCACACGAGCAGTACTTC. It codes for CASSSTGIAGGPHEQYF.

This clonotype was recorded many times. The chain is built from TRBV18 and TRBJ2-5, with D hard to call. Germline CDR1 and CDR2: KGHSH and LQKENI. The CDR3 has 14 residues. V was shortened by 1 base and J by 0 bases, with 6 bases between the two germline ends. The CDR3 region is CASSPQRNQETQYF. The CDR3 nucleotides are TGTGCCAGCTCACCACAGAGGAACCAAGAGACCCAGTACTTC.

This clonotype was observed at least ten times. The rearrangement links TRBV5-1 to TRBJ2-7; weak D call: TRBD2 (6 bases). The CDR3 length is 15 residues. Germline CDR1 is SGHRS and CDR2 is YFSETQ. V was trimmed by 2 bases and J by 0 bases, leaving 12 bases between them. In DNA, the CDR3 is TGCGCCAGCAGCTTCGATTGGGGAGGCTCCTACGAGCAGTACTTC. It encodes CASSFDWGGSYEQYF.

This clonotype appeared many times. V gene TRBV7-6 combines with J gene TRBJ1-4; TRBD1 matches 8 bases. Germline V gene lookup returns CDR1 SGHVS and CDR2 FNYEAQ. Unmatched junction bases numbered 2, after V lost 5 bases and J lost 3 bases. This CDR3 is built from 14 residues. The CDR3 loop reads CASSQGAANEKLFF. For the CDR3, the DNA is TGTGCCAGCAGCCAGGGGGCTGCTAATGAAAAACTGTTTTTT.

This clonotype has more than one count but fewer than ten. The chain combines TRBV5-1 with TRBJ1-6; the D is unclear. The ends were cut back, 1 base at V and 5 bases at J, with 13 bases in the middle. The CDR3 loop spans 16 amino acids. In germline, CDR1 is SGHRS, CDR2 YFSETQ. This CDR3 is CASSLFGQQDNSPLHF. CDR3 DNA: TGCGCCAGCAGCTTGTTTGGGCAGCAGGATAATTCACCCCTCCACTTT.

This clonotype came up many times. CDR3 sequence (DNA): TGTGCCAGCAGTCTAGCGGGGGGGTACGAGCAGTACTTC. It is translated as CASSLAGGYEQYF. The rearrangement uses TRBV14 and TRBJ2-7; 12 bases map to TRBD2. The CDR3 is made up of 13 amino acids. Germline CDR1 and CDR2: SGHDN and FVKESK. After removal of 6 bases from V and 4 bases from J, the junction contained 1 base not matched to a gene.